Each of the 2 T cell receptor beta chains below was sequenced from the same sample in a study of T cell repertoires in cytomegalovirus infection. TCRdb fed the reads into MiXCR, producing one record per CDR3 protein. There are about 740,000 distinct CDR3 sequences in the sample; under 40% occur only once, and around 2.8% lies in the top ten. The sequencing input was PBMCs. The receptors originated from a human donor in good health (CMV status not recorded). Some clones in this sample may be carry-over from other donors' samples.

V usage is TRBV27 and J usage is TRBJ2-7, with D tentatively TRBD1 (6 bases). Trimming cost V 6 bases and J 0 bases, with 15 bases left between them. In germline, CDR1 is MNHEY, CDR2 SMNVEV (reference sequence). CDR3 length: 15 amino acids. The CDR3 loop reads CASRQGSPGSYEQYF. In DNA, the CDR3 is TGTGCCAGCAGACAGGGAAGTCCCGGCTCCTACGAGCAGTACTTC.

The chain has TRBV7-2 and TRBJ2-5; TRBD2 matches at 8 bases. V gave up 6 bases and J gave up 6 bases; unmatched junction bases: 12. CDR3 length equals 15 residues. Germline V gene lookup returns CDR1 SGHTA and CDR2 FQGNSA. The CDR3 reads CASRAKAGEYQTQYF. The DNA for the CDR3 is TGTGCCAGCAGGGCTAAAGCGGGAGAGTATCAGACCCAGTACTTC.